Listed here is a single TCR beta chain. This sample is drawn from a study of shared T cell receptors in the human thymus. TCRdb keeps only in-frame clones here, not all; method: immunoSEQ multiplex PCR. The sample lists hundreds of thousands of clones; approximately 90% were seen once. The CDR3 length is 18 residues. J was trimmed by 2 bases and V by 0 bases; bases with no gene match: 13. Germline assignment: CDR1 SGHNT and CDR2 YYREEE (reference sequence). This same sample was also taken into another study, of human thymus T cells. That source notes: Thymic samples were excised during corrective heart operations.

The chain has TRBV5-4 and TRBJ2-7; 8 positions agree with TRBD1. The source material was thymocytes. This TCR was sampled from a boy less than two years old with a congenital heart defect. CDR3 protein: CASSLGTTGVPYTYEQYF. In DNA form, the CDR3 reads TGTGCCAGCAGCTTGGGGACGACAGGGGTGCCCTACACCTACGAGCAGTACTTC.